Each of the 8 T cell receptor beta chains below was sequenced from the same sample in a study of follicular helper T cells after annual influenza vaccination. Generated by immunoSEQ multiplex PCR, the TCRdb table keeps only in-frame clones and is missing some. The data hold about 10,000 clones, with around 90% observed a single time. Specified time point: 2015-2016 season, pre-vaccination. Material: CXCR5+ CD38- circulating T follicular helper cells from blood, obtained on the day of influenza vaccination. Sample subset: circulating Tfh, non-naive CD4+CXCR5+PD-1+ (ICOS+CD38+ or ICOS-CD38-). Receptor source: an adult who received the influenza vaccine.

CDR3 in amino acids: CAISKTGYGYTF. The CDR3 DNA is TGTGCCATCAGCAAGACTGGGTATGGCTACACCTTC. The chain has TRBV10-3 and TRBJ1-2; D call uncertain. This CDR3 region has 12 residues. The germline gives CDR1 ENHRY, CDR2 SYGVKD. The V gene lost 6 bases and the J gene lost 5 bases, with 10 bases spanning the gap.

The gene calls are TRBV28 and TRBJ2-7, with D tentatively TRBD1 (6 bases). Germline V CDR1 and CDR2: MDHEN, SYDVKM. The germline V and J ends were trimmed by 4 bases and 4 bases, with 14 bases remaining between them. The CDR3 runs 14 residues. The CDR3 loop reads CASSSFTGSYEQYF. In DNA form, the CDR3 reads TGTGCCAGCAGTTCTTTTACAGGGTCGTACGAGCAGTACTTC.

This sequence joins TRBV7-9 and TRBJ2-2; D is unresolved. In germline, CDR1 is SEHNR, CDR2 FQNEAQ (reference sequence). The V and J ends lost 6 bases and 5 bases respectively, with 7 bases between them. This CDR3 spans 12 amino acids. The CDR3 region is CASSSETGELFF. The CDR3 DNA follows: TGTGCCAGCAGTTCAGAGACCGGGGAGCTGTTTTTT. Variable domain in full (rest from reference TRBV7-9 and TRBJ2-2): DTGVSQNPRHKITKRGQNVTFRCDPISEHNRLYWYRQTLGQGPEFLTYFQNEAQLEKSRLLSDRFSAERPKGSFSTLEIQRTEQGDSAMYLCASSSETGELFFGEGSRLTVL.

The V call is TRBV5-1, the J call TRBJ1-2, with 8 bases fitting TRBD1. The junction had 6 bases not matched to a gene; V was cut back by 0 bases and J by 5 bases. Germline V gives CDR1 SGHRS, CDR2 YFSETQ. The CDR3 consists of 15 residues. DNA of the CDR3: TGCGCCAGCAGCTTGGTCGGGACAGGACAATATGGCTACACCTTC. Translated: CASSLVGTGQYGYTF. The whole variable domain, remainder taken from reference TRBV5-1 and TRBJ1-2, is KAGVTQTPRYLIKTRGQQVTLSCSPISGHRSVSWYQQTPGQGLQFLFEYFSETQRNKGNFPGRFSGRQFSNSRSEMNVSTLELGDSALYLCASSLVGTGQYGYTFGSGTRLTVV.

The chain uses TRBV27 and TRBJ2-1; maybe TRBD2 (6 bases). Germline loops: CDR1 MNHEY, CDR2 SMNVEV (reference sequence). CDR3 length: 16 residues. V gave up 4 bases and J gave up 1 base, with 14 bases separating them. The DNA of the CDR3 is TGTGCCAGCAGTTCCGGGACTTTCACTTCCTACAATGAGCAGTTCTTC. Protein sequence: CASSSGTFTSYNEQFF.

The chain has TRBV28 and TRBJ1-2, with 7 bases matching TRBD1. V was pared by 5 bases and J by 4 bases, with 10 bases of the junction left unmatched. CDR1 MDHEN and CDR2 SYDVKM come from the germline V gene. This CDR3 spans 15 amino acids. The CDR3 nucleotides are TGTGCCAGCAGTCCGCGGACAGGAACGGCCTATGGCTACACCTTC. It yields the protein CASSPRTGTAYGYTF.

As DNA, the CDR3 is TGTGCCAGCAGCGTTGGGGACGGCACCACGGATGACACTGAAGCTTTCTTT. This codes for CASSVGDGTTDDTEAFF. The gene calls are TRBV9 and TRBJ1-1, with a possible D match to TRBD1 (5 bases). The V gene's germline CDR1 is SGDLS and CDR2 YYNGEE. This CDR3 contains 17 residues. V was pared by 2 bases and J by 3 bases, with 20 bases between.

The chain couples TRBV7-8 to TRBJ1-4; D not resolved. Trimming pared 5 bases from V and 7 bases from J, leaving 11 bases between. Germline-derived CDR1 and CDR2 are SGHVS and FQNEAQ. This CDR3 is 13 amino acids long. The CDR3 DNA reads TGTGCCAGCAGCCCCGGGCAGCTTGAAAAACTGTTTTTT. As protein: CASSPGQLEKLFF.